These 10 T cell receptor beta chains share one sample of origin, sequenced in a study of blood T cell repertoires in COVID-19. Clones were sequenced by immunoSEQ multiplex PCR, and TCRdb holds only the in-frame ones, with some missing. The sample gives roughly 130,000 clones, approximately 89% of which show up once; approximately 3.3% is in the top ten. Sequenced sample: peripheral blood. The source is a woman in her fifties or sixties with acute or convalescent COVID-19.

The chain employs TRBV29-1 and TRBJ1-1; D remains ambiguous. Deletions cut 6 bases from V and 4 bases from J, with 9 bases between. This CDR3 contains 11 residues. Germline V lookup: CDR1 SQVTM, CDR2 ANQGSEA. The CDR3 coding sequence is TGCAGCGTGCGGGTACTCACTGAAGCTTTCTTT. Its translation: CSVRVLTEAFF.

This clone was observed a handful of times. The V call is TRBV6-6, the J call TRBJ1-2; no clear D. Germline CDR1 is MNHNY and CDR2 is SVGAGI (reference sequence). This CDR3 region has 13 residues. V lost 5 bases, J lost 4 bases, and 11 bases lay in between. The CDR3 reads CASSPGPVYGYTF. The CDR3 DNA sequence: TGTGCCAGCAGTCCTGGGCCCGTCTATGGCTACACCTTC.

The chain is built from TRBV30 and TRBJ1-6; tentative D call: TRBD1 (5 bases). Trimming took 1 base from V and 0 from J, leaving 7 bases between them. Germline CDR1 and CDR2: GTSNPN and SVGIG (reference sequence). The CDR3 is 15 amino acids. The CDR3 DNA sequence: TGTGCCTGGAGTGGACAGCGCTCCTATAATTCACCCCTCCACTTT. Protein product: CAWSGQRSYNSPLHF.

The chain combines TRBV18 with TRBJ2-3, with 12 bases identical to TRBD2. Looked up from germline, CDR1 is KGHSH and CDR2 is LQKENI. CDR3 length: 18 residues. Germline trimming cut 1 base from V and 0 bases from J; bases unmatched to any gene: 5. Written as DNA, the CDR3 is TGTGCCAGCTCACCACTTCGGACTAGCGGGACCAGCACAGATACGCAGTATTTT. Translating gives CASSPLRTSGTSTDTQYF. The whole variable domain, filled in from reference TRBV18 and TRBJ2-3, reads NAGVMQNPRHLVRRRGQEARLRCSPMKGHSHVYWYRQLPEEGLKFMVYLQKENIIDESGMPKERFSAEFPKEGPSILRIQQVVRGDSAAYFCASSPLRTSGTSTDTQYFGPGTRLTVL.

This chain uses TRBV19 with TRBJ1-2; 8 positions match TRBD1. Germline V gene lookup returns CDR1 LNHDA and CDR2 SQIVND (reference sequence). Germline trimming cut 5 bases from V and 4 bases from J; bases unmatched to any gene: 12. The CDR3 has 16 amino acids. The chain's CDR3 is CASSSIGQGRIYGYTF. CDR3 nucleotide sequence: TGTGCCAGTAGTTCCATAGGACAGGGAAGGATCTATGGCTACACCTTC.

This clone showed up just a few times. V usage is TRBV29-1 and J usage is TRBJ1-1; D gene uncertain. The V and J ends lost 3 bases and 0 bases respectively, with 8 bases between them. Per germline, CDR1 SQVTM and CDR2 ANQGSEA. There are 13 residues in the CDR3. Here the CDR3 DNA reads TGCAGCGTTGATCGCAACATGAACACTGAAGCTTTCTTT. Protein product: CSVDRNMNTEAFF. Full variable domain (outside the CDR3, taken from reference TRBV29-1 and TRBJ1-1): SAVISQKPSRDICQRGTSLTIQCQVDSQVTMMFWYRQQPGQSLTLIATANQGSEATYESGFVIDKFPISRPNLTFSTLTVSNMSPEDSSIYLCSVDRNMNTEAFFGQGTRLTVV.

This chain uses TRBV15 with TRBJ2-5, with 11 bases that match TRBD2. The CDR3 runs to 16 residues. Per germline, CDR1 LNHNV and CDR2 YYDKDF (reference sequence). The V gene end was trimmed by 2 bases and the J gene end by 5 bases; junction bases not matched to a gene: 7. CDR3 region: CATSRLSGRAAETQYF. The CDR3, as DNA: TGTGCCACCAGCAGACTTAGCGGGAGGGCCGCCGAGACCCAGTACTTC.

The J gene is TRBJ1-1, the V gene TRBV9; D is possibly TRBD1 (6 bases). Trimming removed 3 bases at V and 6 bases at J, with 18 bases between. The CDR3 is 15 residues long. Germline CDR1 is SGDLS and CDR2 is YYNGEE. The CDR3 nucleotides are TGTGCCAGCAGCGCCACAGGGATCCCCGGGTCTGAAGCTTTCTTT. Encoded protein: CASSATGIPGSEAFF.

The gene calls are TRBV18 and TRBJ2-1, with D unclear. V dropped 1 base and J dropped 10 bases, with 5 bases sitting between them. The CDR3 has 11 amino acids. The germline CDR1 and CDR2 sequences are KGHSH and LQKENI. CDR3 sequence: CASSPLEEQFF. DNA of the CDR3: TGTGCCAGCTCACCACTCGAGGAGCAGTTCTTC.

Concerning this clone itself: The same CDR3 is also encoded by other DNA sequences in this sample. The rearrangement uses TRBV28 and TRBJ1-5; unclear D gene. CDR3 length: 16 amino acids. Trimming took off 6 bases at V and 0 bases at J, with 15 bases between the two ends. Germline assignment: CDR1 MDHEN and CDR2 SYDVKM. The CDR3 DNA follows: TGTGCCAGCAGCTTCTCGGGGAGGGATAGCAATCAGCCCCAGCATTTT. Protein: CASSFSGRDSNQPQHF.